The clone carrying this T cell receptor (beta chain) shows up as medium-sized (0.01 to 0.1%) by frequency. The germline CDR1 and CDR2 sequences are MNHNS and SASEGT. The CDR3 totals 17 residues. The sample is drawn from a study of T cell clusters in autoimmune cytopenias. TRB rearrangements were amplified by touch-down multiplex PCR with mixed TRB-A/B primers. TCRdb re-called the multiplex PCR reads; every CDR3 protein appears as one record, without DNA. This sample carries 8,000 to 8,500 distinct CDR3 sequences, with roughly 3% going to the ten biggest clones. TRB amplification used approximately 270 ng of peripheral blood genomic DNA.

The TCR comes from a human donor with an autoimmune cytopenia or autoimmune hepatitis (not recorded which). This chain uses TRBV6-1 with TRBJ2-3; TCRdb names TRBD1, which stays unverified in the absence of DNA. The sample taken for sequencing was peripheral blood. The CDR3 here is CASSKVGGVASTDTQYF.